The sequence of this T cell receptor (beta chain) was determined in a study of identical twins. Study observations and caveats: Alpha sequences out of frame and shared by twins had excess low generation probability.

V shed 6 bases and J shed 5 bases, with 14 bases lying between them. In germline, CDR1 is SQVTM, CDR2 ANQGSEA. The CDR3 extends over 13 amino acids. TCRdb processed the 5' RACE reads anew with MiXCR; each CDR3 protein has one entry. The data hold 250,000 or so distinct CDR3 sequences, with about 8% observed a single time. This clonotype has at least ten counts. Its antigen is undetermined. Separately, the same data were catalogued under a study of yellow fever vaccine responses in identical twins.

The receptor was isolated from a woman aged 18-29 years in good health. The specimen was CD8+ T cells sorted from blood. The gene calls are TRBV29-1 and TRBJ1-3; no firm D call. The CDR3 DNA reads TGCAGCGTGGCTTGGAAGGGCAGAAACACCATATATTTT. Protein: CSVAWKGRNTIYF.